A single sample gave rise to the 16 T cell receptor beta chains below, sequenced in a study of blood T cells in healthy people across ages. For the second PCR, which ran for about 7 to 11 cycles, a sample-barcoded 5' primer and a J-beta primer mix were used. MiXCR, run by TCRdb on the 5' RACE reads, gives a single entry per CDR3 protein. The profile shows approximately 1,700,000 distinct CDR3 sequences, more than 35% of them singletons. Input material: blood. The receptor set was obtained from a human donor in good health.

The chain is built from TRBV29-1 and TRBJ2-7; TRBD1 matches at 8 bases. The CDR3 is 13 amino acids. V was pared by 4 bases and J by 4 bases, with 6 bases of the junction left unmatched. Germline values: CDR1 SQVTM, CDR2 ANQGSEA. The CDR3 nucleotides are TGCAGCGTTGGAACAGGGGGTGCTTACGAGCAGTACTTC. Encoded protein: CSVGTGGAYEQYF.

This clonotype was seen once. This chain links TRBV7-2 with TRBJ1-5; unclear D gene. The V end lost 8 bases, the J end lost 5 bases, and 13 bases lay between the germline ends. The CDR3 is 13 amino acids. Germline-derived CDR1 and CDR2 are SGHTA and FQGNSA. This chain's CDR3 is CASGGSVDQPQHF. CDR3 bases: TGTGCCAGCGGAGGGAGCGTGGATCAGCCCCAGCATTTT.

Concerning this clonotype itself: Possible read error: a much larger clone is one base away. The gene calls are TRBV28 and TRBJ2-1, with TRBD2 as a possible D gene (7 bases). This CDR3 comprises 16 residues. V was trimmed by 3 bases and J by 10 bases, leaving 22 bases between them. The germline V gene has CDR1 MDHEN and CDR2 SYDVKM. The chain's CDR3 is CASSLIRGAIPYEQFF. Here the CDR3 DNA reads TGTGCCAGCAGTTTGATTCGGGGGGCGATCCCCTACGAGCAGTTCTTC. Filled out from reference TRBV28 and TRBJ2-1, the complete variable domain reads DVKVTQSSRYLVKRTGEKVFLECVQDMDHENMFWYRQDPGLGLRLIYFSYDVKMKEKGDIPEGYSVSREKKERFSLILESASTNQTSMYLCASSLIRGAIPYEQFFGPGTRLTVL.

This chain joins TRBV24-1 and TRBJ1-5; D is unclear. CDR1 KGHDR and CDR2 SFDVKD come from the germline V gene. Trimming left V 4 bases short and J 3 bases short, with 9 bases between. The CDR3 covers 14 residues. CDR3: CATSEEGSNQPQHF. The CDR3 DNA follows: TGTGCCACCAGTGAAGAGGGCTCCAATCAGCCCCAGCATTTT.

CDR3 bases: TGCAGTGCCATCCAACCACCTTATTCGACTAGCGGGGGAAACGAGCAGTACTTC. Its protein product is CSAIQPPYSTSGGNEQYF. The chain recombines TRBV20-1 with TRBJ2-4, with 12 bases matching TRBD2. The end of the DNA fits TRBJ2-7 better, so the J call may be wrong. Germline lookup yields CDR1 DFQATT and CDR2 SNEGSKA (reference sequence). The CDR3 contains 18 residues.

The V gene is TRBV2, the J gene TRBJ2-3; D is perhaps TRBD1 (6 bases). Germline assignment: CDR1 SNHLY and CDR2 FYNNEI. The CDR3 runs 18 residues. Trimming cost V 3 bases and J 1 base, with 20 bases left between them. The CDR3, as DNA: TGTGCCAGCAGTGATCCTAAAGTGCCGGGACACCGCACAGATACGCAGTATTTT. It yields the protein CASSDPKVPGHRTDTQYF.

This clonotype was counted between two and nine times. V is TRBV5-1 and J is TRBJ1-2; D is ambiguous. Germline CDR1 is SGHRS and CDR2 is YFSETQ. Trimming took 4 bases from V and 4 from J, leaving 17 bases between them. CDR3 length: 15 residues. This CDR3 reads CASSPLGGDSYGYTF. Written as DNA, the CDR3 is TGCGCCAGCAGCCCACTGGGTGGGGATTCCTATGGCTACACCTTC.

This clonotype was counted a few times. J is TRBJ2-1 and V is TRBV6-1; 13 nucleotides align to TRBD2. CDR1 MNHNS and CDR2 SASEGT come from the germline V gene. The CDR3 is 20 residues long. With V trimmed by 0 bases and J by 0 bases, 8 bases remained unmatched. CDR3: CASSEAGLAGLLSSYNEQFF. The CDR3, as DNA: TGTGCCAGCAGTGAAGCGGGACTAGCGGGGTTATTAAGCTCCTACAATGAGCAGTTCTTC.

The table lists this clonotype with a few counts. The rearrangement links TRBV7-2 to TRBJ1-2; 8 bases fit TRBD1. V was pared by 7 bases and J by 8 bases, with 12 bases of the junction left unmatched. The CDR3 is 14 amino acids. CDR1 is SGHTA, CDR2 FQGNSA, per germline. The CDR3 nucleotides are TGTGCCAGCACCCAACCCCAGGGGGCAGGAGGCTACACCTTC. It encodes CASTQPQGAGGYTF.

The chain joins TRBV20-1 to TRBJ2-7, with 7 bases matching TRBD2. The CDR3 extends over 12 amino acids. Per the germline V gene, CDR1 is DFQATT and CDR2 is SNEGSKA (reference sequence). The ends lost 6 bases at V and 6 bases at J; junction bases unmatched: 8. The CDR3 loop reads CSATSGASEQYF. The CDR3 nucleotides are TGCAGTGCAACCAGCGGGGCGAGCGAGCAGTACTTC.

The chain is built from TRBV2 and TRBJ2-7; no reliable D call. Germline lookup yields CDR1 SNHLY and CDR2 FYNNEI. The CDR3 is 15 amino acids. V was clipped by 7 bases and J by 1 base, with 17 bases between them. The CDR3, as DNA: TGTGCCAGCAAAGGTTGGGGTCAATTTTCCTACGAGCAGTACTTC. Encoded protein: CASKGWGQFSYEQYF.

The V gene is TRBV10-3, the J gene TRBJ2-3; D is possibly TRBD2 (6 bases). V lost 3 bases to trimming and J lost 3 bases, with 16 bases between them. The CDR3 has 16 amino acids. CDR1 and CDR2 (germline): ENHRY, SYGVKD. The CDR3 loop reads CAISDPGGTSTDTQYF. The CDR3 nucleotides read TGTGCCATCAGTGACCCCGGCGGGACTTCTACAGATACGCAGTATTTT.

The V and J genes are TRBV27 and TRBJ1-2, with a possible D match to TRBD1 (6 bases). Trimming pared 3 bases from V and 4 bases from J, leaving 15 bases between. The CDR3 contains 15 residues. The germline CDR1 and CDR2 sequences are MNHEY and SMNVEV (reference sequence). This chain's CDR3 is CASSFDPGTRYGYTF. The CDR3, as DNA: TGTGCCAGCAGTTTCGACCCCGGGACACGCTATGGCTACACCTTC.

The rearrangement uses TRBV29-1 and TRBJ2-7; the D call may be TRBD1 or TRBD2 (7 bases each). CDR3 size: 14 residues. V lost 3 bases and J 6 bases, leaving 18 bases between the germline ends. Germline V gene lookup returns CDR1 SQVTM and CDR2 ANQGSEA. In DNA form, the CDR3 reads TGCAGCGTTGAGGGGGGGACAGCTAGTTGCGAGCAGTACTTC. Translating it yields CSVEGGTASCEQYF.

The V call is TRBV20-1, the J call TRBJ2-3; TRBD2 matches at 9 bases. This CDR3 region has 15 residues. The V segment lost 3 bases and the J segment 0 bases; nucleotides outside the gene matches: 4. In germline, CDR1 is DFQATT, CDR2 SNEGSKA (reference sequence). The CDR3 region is CSASPTSGSTDTQYF. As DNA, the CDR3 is TGCAGTGCTAGTCCGACTAGCGGTAGCACAGATACGCAGTATTTT.

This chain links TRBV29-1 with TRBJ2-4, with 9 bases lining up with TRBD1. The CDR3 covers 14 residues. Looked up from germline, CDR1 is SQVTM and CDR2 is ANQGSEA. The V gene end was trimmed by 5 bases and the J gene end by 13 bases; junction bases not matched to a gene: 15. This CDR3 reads CSVSGQGNPREQYF. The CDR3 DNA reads TGCAGCGTTTCGGGACAGGGTAACCCGAGAGAGCAGTACTTC.